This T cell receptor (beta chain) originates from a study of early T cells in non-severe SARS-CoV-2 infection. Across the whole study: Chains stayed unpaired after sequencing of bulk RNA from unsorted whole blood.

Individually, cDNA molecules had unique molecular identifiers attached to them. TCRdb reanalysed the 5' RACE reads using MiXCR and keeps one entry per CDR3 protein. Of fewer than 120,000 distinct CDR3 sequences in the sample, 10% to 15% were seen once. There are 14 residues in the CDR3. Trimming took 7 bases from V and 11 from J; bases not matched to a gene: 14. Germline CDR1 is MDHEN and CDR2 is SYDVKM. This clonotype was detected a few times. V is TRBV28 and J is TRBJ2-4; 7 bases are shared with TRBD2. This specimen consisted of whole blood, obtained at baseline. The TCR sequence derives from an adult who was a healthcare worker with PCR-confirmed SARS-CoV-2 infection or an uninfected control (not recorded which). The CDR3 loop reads CASTQRGLTAVQYF. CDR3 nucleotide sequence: TGTGCCAGCACCCAAAGGGGACTAACCGCAGTTCAGTACTTC.